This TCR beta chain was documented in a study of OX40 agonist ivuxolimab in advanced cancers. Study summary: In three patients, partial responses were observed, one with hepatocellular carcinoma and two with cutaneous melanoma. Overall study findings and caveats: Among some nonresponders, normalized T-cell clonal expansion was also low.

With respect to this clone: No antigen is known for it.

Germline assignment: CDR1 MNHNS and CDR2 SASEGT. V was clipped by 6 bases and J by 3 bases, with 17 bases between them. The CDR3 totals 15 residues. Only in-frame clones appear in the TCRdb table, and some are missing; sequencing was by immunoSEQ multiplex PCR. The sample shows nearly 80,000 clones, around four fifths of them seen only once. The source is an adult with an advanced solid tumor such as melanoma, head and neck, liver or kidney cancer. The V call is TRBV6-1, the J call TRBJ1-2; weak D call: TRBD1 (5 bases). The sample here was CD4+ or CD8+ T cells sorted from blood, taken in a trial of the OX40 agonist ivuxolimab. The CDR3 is CASSGLGREDYGYTF. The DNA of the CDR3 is TGTGCCAGCAGCGGTCTTGGCAGGGAGGACTATGGCTACACCTTC.